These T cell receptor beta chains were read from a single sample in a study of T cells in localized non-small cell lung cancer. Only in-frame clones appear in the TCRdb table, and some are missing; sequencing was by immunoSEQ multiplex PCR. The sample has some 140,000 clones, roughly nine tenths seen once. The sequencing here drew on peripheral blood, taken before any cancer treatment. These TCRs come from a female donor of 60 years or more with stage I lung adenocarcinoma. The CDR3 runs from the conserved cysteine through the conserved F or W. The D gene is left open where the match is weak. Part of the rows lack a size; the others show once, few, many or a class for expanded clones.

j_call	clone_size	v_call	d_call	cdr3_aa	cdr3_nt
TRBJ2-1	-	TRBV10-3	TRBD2	CAISDPSGGSYNEQFF	TGTGCCATCAGTGATCCCAGCGGGGGTTCCTACAATGAGCAGTTCTTC
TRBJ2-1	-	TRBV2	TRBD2	CASSDSGLAGGYNEQFF	TGTGCCAGCAGTGATTCCGGACTAGCGGGAGGGTACAATGAGCAGTTCTTC
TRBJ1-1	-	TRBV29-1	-	CSVDPRETEAFF	TGCAGCGTTGACCCTCGCGAGACTGAAGCTTTCTTT
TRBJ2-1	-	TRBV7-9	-	CASSQPGREPWQDEQFF	TGTGCCAGCAGCCAACCTGGTCGAGAGCCATGGCAGGATGAGCAGTTCTTC
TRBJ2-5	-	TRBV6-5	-	CAGTRATQETQYF	TGTGCCGGCACCAGAGCGACCCAAGAGACCCAGTACTTC
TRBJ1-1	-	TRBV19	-	CATSPGWTEAFF	TGTGCCACCTCCCCAGGGTGGACTGAAGCTTTCTTT
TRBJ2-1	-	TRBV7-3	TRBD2	CASSLGAGGPSNEQFF	TGTGCCAGCAGCTTAGGGGCGGGAGGGCCTTCGAATGAGCAGTTCTTC
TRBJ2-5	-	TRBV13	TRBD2	CASSPRLAGGVGETQYF	TGTGCCAGCAGCCCCCGGTTAGCGGGAGGGGTGGGAGAGACCCAGTACTTC
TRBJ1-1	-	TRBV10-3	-	CAAGWGAEAFF	TGTGCCGCCGGGTGGGGAGCTGAAGCTTTCTTT
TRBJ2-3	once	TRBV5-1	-	CASSHPPDTQYF	TGCGCCAGCAGCCACCCCCCAGATACGCAGTATTTT
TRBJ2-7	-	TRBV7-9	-	CASSSPGQVYEQYF	TGTGCCAGCAGCTCGCCTGGACAAGTGTACGAGCAGTACTTC
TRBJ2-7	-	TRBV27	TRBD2	CASSTSGRASEQYF	TGTGCCAGCAGTACTAGCGGGAGGGCCTCCGAGCAGTACTTC
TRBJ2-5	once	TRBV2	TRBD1	CASNGQGARETQYF	TGTGCCAGCAATGGACAGGGGGCGAGGGAGACCCAGTACTTC
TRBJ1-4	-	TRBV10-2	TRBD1	CASSGQGLANEKLFF	TGCGCCAGCAGTGGACAGGGGCTGGCTAATGAAAAACTGTTTTTT
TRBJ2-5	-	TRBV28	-	CASERRGHQETQYF	TGTGCCAGCGAAAGGAGGGGCCACCAAGAGACCCAGTACTTC
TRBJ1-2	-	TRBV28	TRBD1	CASSVPPGQGLGYTF	TGTGCCAGCAGTGTCCCCCCGGGACAGGGGTTGGGCTACACCTTC
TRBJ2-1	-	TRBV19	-	CASSPLLFRDEQFF	TGTGCCAGTAGTCCACTCCTATTCCGCGATGAGCAGTTCTTC
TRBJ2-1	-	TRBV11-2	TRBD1	CASAGTASPWEQFF	TGTGCCAGCGCCGGGACAGCCTCCCCGTGGGAGCAGTTCTTC
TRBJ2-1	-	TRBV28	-	CASSLLREGDYNEQFF	TGTGCCAGCAGTTTACTAAGAGAAGGGGATTACAATGAGCAGTTCTTC
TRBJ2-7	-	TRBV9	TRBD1	CASSPDRAGYEQYF	TGTGCCAGCAGCCCAGACAGGGCCGGCTACGAGCAGTACTTC
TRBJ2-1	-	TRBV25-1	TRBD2	CASSEGGRTEQFF	TGTGCCAGCAGTGAGGGCGGGAGGACTGAGCAGTTCTTC
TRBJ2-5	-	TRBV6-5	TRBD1	CASSYTYGQGETQYF	TGTGCCAGCAGTTACACCTACGGACAGGGTGAGACCCAGTACTTC
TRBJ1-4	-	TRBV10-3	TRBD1	CAISIEQGAGEKLFF	TGTGCCATCAGTATTGAACAGGGGGCTGGAGAAAAACTGTTTTTT
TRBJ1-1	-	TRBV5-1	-	CASSATEMNTEAFF	TGCGCCAGCAGCGCGACAGAAATGAACACTGAAGCTTTCTTT
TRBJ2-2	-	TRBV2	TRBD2	CASSRASGMRELFF	TGTGCCAGTAGCAGGGCTAGCGGGATGAGGGAGCTGTTTTTT
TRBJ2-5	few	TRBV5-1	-	CASARGIHQETQYF	TGCGCCAGCGCTCGGGGGATCCACCAAGAGACCCAGTACTTC
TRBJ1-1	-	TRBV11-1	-	CASSLLRRAEAFF	TGTGCCAGCAGCTTGTTGAGACGAGCTGAAGCTTTCTTT
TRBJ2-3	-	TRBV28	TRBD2	CAGSGRALDTQYF	TGTGCCGGTAGCGGGAGGGCCTTAGATACGCAGTATTTT
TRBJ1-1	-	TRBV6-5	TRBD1	CASKNTGGTEAFF	TGTGCCAGCAAGAATACAGGGGGCACTGAAGCTTTCTTT
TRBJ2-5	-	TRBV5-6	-	CASSPLTGLQETQYF	TGTGCCAGCAGTCCCTTAACGGGACTCCAAGAGACCCAGTACTTC
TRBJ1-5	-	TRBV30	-	CAWSSRDRHQQPQHF	TGTGCCTGGAGTTCCCGGGACCGCCATCAGCAGCCCCAGCATTTT
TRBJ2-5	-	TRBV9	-	CASSVQGTETQYF	TGTGCCAGCAGCGTCCAGGGAACAGAGACCCAGTACTTC
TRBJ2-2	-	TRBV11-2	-	CASSPAGYTGELFF	TGTGCCAGCAGCCCCGCAGGCTACACCGGGGAGCTGTTTTTT
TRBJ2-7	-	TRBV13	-	CASSLGPQSYEQYF	TGTGCCAGCAGCTTAGGCCCACAGAGCTACGAGCAGTACTTC
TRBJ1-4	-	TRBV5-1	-	CASSLAGLGGEKLFF	TGCGCCAGCAGCTTGGCAGGGCTGGGGGGTGAAAAACTGTTTTTT
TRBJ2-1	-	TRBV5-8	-	CASSAVWGSYNEQFF	TGTGCCAGCAGCGCCGTCTGGGGCTCCTACAATGAGCAGTTCTTC
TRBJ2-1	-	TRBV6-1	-	CASSDRQAKQFF	TGTGCCAGCAGTGACCGCCAAGCCAAGCAGTTCTTC
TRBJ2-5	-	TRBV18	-	CASSPGLPQETQYF	TGTGCCAGCTCACCGGGACTGCCCCAAGAGACCCAGTACTTC
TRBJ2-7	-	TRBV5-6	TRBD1	CASSLRDRVVGEQYF	TGTGCCAGCAGCTTGCGGGACAGGGTGGTCGGCGAGCAGTACTTC
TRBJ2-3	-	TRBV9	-	CARNDPLGADTQYF	TGTGCCAGAAACGACCCCTTGGGCGCAGATACGCAGTATTTT
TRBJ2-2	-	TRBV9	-	CASSVVVTQGELFF	TGTGCCAGCAGCGTAGTGGTTACGCAGGGGGAGCTGTTTTTT
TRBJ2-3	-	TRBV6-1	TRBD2	CASSEVVGLAGLGVEDTQYF	TGTGCCAGCAGTGAAGTAGTCGGACTAGCGGGACTCGGCGTCGAGGATACGCAGTATTTT
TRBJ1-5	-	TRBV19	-	CASSLAWTEKQPQHF	TGTGCCAGTTCACTCGCTTGGACGGAGAAACAGCCCCAGCATTTT
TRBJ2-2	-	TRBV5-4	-	CASSLPGKNTGELFF	TGTGCCAGCAGCTTGCCGGGAAAGAACACCGGGGAGCTGTTTTTT
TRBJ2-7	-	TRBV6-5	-	CASSYTGTNYEQYF	TGTGCCAGCAGTTACACCGGGACAAACTACGAGCAGTACTTC
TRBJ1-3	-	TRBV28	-	CASRTPSGNTIYF	TGTGCCAGCCGGACCCCATCTGGAAACACCATATATTTT
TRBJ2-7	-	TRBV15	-	CAASRGRDPVEQYF	TGTGCCGCCAGCAGAGGCAGGGATCCCGTCGAGCAGTACTTC
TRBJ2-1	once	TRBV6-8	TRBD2	CASSPLAGGIYNEQFF	TGTGCCAGCAGTCCACTAGCGGGAGGGATCTACAATGAGCAGTTCTTC
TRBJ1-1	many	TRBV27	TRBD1	CASSLFGTGGMNTEAFF	TGTGCCAGCAGTTTATTCGGGACAGGGGGTATGAACACTGAAGCTTTCTTT
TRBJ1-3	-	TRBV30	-	CAWSSLLGNTIYF	TGTGCCTGGAGTTCCCTACTTGGAAACACCATATATTTT
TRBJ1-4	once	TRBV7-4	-	CASSFRKVTNEKLFF	TGTGCCAGCAGCTTTCGTAAGGTAACTAATGAAAAACTGTTTTTT
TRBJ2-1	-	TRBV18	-	CASSPRGGSYNEQFF	TGTGCCAGCTCACCGAGAGGGGGCTCCTACAATGAGCAGTTCTTC
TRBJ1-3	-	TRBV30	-	CAWSRVEAGNTIYF	TGTGCCTGGTCAAGAGTTGAAGCTGGAAACACCATATATTTT
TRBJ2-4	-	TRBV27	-	CASSSNGLGQNIQYF	TGTGCCAGCAGTTCCAACGGGTTGGGCCAAAACATTCAGTACTTC
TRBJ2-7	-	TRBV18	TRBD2	CASSLILAGPSYEQYF	TGTGCCAGCTCACTAATACTAGCGGGACCCTCCTACGAGCAGTACTTC
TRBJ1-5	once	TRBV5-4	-	CASSSGGYSNQPQHF	TGTGCCAGCAGCTCCGGCGGCTATAGCAATCAGCCCCAGCATTTT
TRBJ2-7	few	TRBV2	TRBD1	CASSDKTGFMSYEQYF	TGTGCCAGCAGTGATAAGACAGGGTTCATGAGCTACGAGCAGTACTTC
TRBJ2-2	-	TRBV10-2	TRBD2	CASSESRGANTGELFF	TGCGCCAGCAGTGAGTCGCGGGGGGCGAACACCGGGGAGCTGTTTTTT
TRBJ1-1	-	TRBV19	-	CASSEVNEAFF	TGTGCCAGTAGTGAGGTGAATGAAGCTTTCTTT
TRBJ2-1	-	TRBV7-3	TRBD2	CASTLAGGVDEQFF	TGTGCCAGCACCCTAGCGGGAGGTGTGGATGAGCAGTTCTTC